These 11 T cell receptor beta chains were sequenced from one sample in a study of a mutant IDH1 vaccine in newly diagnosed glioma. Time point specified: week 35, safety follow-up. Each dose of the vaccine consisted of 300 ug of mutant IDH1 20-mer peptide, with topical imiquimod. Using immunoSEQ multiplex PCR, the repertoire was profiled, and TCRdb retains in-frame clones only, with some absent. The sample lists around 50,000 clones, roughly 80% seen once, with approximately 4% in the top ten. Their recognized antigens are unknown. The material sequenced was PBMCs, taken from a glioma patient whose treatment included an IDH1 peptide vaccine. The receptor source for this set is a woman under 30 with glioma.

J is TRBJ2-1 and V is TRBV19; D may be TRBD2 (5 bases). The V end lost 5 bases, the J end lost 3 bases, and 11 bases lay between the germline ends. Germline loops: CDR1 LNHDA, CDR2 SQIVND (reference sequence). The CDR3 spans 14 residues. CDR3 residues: CASSSGIGYNEQFF. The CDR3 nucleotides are TGTGCCAGTAGTTCGGGGATCGGCTACAATGAGCAGTTCTTC. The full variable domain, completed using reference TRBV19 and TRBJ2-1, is DGGITQSPKYLFRKEGQNVTLSCEQNLNHDAMYWYRQDPGQGLRLIYYSQIVNDFQKGDIAEGYSVSREKKESFPLTVTSAQKNPTAFYLCASSSGIGYNEQFFGPGTRLTVL.

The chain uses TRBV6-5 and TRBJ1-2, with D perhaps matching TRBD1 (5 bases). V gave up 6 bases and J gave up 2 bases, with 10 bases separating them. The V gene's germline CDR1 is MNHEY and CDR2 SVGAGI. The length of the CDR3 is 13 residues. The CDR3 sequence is CASSRQINYGYTF. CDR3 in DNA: TGTGCCAGCAGCCGACAGATAAACTATGGCTACACCTTC.

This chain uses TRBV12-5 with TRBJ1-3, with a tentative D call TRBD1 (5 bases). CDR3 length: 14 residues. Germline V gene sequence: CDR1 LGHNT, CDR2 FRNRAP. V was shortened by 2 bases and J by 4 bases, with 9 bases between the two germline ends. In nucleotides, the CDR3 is TGTGCTAGTGGTTTGACAGGCGGGGGAAACACCATATATTTT. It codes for CASGLTGGGNTIYF.

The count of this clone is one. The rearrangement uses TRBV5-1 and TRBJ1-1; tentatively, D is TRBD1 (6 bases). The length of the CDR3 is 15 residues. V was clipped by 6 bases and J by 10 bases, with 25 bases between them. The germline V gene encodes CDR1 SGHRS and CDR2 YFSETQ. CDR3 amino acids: CASNGGAGAKLAAFF. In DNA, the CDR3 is TGCGCCAGCAACGGGGGGGCAGGGGCCAAATTGGCAGCTTTCTTT.

CDR3 amino acids: CASSQDLETRVYEQYF. The CDR3 DNA follows: TGTGCCAGCAGCCAAGATCTGGAGACTAGGGTCTACGAGCAGTACTTC. This sequence joins TRBV4-2 and TRBJ2-7, with D possibly matching TRBD2 (6 bases). The CDR3 extends over 16 amino acids. V lost 0 bases and J 3 bases, leaving 15 bases between the germline ends. Germline V gene lookup returns CDR1 LGHNA and CDR2 YNFKEQ.

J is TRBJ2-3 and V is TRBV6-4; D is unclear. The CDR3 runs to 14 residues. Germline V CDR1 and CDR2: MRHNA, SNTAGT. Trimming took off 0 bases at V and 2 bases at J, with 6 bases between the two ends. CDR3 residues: CASSDSVITDTQYF. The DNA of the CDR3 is TGTGCCAGCAGTGACTCGGTCATCACAGATACGCAGTATTTT.

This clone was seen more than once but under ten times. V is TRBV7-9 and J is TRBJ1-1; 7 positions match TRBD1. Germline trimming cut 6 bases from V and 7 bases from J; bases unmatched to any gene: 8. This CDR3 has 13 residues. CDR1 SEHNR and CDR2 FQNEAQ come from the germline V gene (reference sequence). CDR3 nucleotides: TGTGCCAGCAGGGGGAAGGGGGCTCTTGAAGCTTTCTTT. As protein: CASRGKGALEAFF. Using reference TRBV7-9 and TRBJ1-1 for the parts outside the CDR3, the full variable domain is DTGVSQNPRHKITKRGQNVTFRCDPISEHNRLYWYRQTLGQGPEFLTYFQNEAQLEKSRLLSDRFSAERPKGSFSTLEIQRTEQGDSAMYLCASRGKGALEAFFGQGTRLTVV.

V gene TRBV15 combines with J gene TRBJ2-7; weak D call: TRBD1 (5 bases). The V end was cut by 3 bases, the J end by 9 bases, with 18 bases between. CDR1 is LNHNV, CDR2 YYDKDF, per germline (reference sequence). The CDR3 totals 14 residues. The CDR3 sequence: CATSSSVGVLGQYF. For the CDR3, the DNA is TGTGCCACCAGCAGCTCCGTAGGGGTCCTCGGGCAGTACTTC.

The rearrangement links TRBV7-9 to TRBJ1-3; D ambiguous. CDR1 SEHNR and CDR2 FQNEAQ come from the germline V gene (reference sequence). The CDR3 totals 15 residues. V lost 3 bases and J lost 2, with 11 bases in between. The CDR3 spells CASSFRTPAGNTIYF. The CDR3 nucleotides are TGTGCCAGCAGCTTCCGGACTCCGGCTGGAAACACCATATATTTT.

The DNA of the CDR3 is TGCGCCAGCAGCTTGTTAGACTCTGGAAACACCATATATTTT. It encodes CASSLLDSGNTIYF. J is TRBJ1-3 and V is TRBV5-1; D not resolved. Trimming took 1 base from V and 0 from J, leaving 5 bases between them. Germline V gene lookup returns CDR1 SGHRS and CDR2 YFSETQ. CDR3 length: 14 residues.

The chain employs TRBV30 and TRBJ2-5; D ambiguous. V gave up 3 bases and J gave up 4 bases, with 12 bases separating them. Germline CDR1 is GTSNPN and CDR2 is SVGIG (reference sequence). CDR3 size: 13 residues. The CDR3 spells CAWRLSRGETQYF. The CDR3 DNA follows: TGTGCCTGGAGGCTGAGTAGAGGAGAGACCCAGTACTTC.